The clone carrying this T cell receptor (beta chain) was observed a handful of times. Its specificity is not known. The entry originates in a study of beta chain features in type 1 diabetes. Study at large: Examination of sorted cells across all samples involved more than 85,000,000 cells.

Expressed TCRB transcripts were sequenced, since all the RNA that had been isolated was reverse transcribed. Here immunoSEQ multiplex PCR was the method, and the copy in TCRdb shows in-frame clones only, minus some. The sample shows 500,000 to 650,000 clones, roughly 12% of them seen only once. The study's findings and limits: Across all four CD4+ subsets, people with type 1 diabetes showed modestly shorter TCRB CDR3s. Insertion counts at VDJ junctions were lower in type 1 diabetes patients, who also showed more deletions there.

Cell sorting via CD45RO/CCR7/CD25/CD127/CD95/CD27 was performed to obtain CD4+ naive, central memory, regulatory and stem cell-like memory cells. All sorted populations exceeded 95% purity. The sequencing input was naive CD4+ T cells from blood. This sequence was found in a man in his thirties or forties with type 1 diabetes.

The CDR3 nucleotides are TGCGCCAGCGGGCGGGGGGGTTCGAGCTACAATGAGCAGTTCTTC. Its protein is CASGRGGSSYNEQFF. The V gene is TRBV4-3, the J gene TRBJ2-1; 9 positions match TRBD2. Germline-derived CDR1 and CDR2 are LGHNA and YSLEER. J lost 3 bases, V lost 8 bases, and 8 bases had no gene match. This CDR3 has 15 amino acids.